The entry that follows covers one T cell receptor beta chain sequence. This entry is derived from a study of blood T cell repertoires in COVID-19. Across the whole study: Samples representing acute and convalescent COVID-19 were sourced from the United States, Italy and Spain.

V was pared by 5 bases and J by 11 bases, with 19 bases between. Germline V lookup: CDR1 SGHTA, CDR2 FQGTGA. The CDR3 sequence is 14 residues long. The authors' processing: Using reference gene primer amplification, nucleated cell counts were estimated. Sequenced by immunoSEQ multiplex PCR; TCRdb stores in-frame clones only, minus some. V and J calls and clone size are those listed in that table; D and trimming were worked out from the DNA. In the table there are 200,000 or so clones, more than 70% of which are singletons. The participants were between about 18 and 89 years old and came from about two dozen US areas.

Sequenced sample: PBMCs or T cells enriched from blood (not recorded which). The source is a woman aged 40 to 50 with acute COVID-19. The chain has TRBV7-3 and TRBJ1-5; maybe TRBD1 (6 bases). CDR3 loop: CASSPSGQPRAQHF. CDR3 DNA: TGTGCCAGCAGCCCCTCGGGACAACCCAGGGCCCAGCATTTT.